Here is one T cell receptor (beta chain) with its context. Compared with germline, one end of the junction differs, possibly owing to a read error. Primed by a sample-barcoded 5' primer and a J-beta primer mix, a second PCR proceeded for roughly 6 to 12 cycles. TCRdb redid the calling of the 5' RACE reads with MiXCR, one entry per CDR3 protein. The sample lists fewer than 800,000 distinct CDR3 sequences, around half occurring once. Looked up from germline, CDR1 is SSHAT and CDR2 is FNYEAQ (reference sequence). The CDR3 contains 14 residues. This sample is drawn from a study of blood T cells in healthy people across ages.

The clonotype originates from a woman aged 60 to 75 in good health. The chain carries TRBV7-7 and TRBJ2-3, with 7 bases lining up with TRBD1. What was sequenced was blood. CDR3 DNA: TGTGCTAGCAGCCAGACAGGGTTCACAGATACGCAGTATTTT. It yields the protein CASSQTGFTDTQYF.